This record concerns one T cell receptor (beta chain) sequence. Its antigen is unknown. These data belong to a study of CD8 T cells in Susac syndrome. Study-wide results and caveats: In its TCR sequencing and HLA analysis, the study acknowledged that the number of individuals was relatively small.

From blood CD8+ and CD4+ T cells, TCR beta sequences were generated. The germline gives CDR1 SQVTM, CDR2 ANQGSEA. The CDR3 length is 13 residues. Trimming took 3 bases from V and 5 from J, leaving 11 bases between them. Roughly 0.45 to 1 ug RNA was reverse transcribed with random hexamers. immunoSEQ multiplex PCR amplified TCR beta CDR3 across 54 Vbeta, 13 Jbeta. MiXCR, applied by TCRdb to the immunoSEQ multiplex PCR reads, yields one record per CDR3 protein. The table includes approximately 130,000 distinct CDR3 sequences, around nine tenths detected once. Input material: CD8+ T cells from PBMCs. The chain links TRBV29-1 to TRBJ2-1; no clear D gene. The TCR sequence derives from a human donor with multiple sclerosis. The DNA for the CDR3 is TGCAGCGTTGAGGCTCATTCGAACAATGAGCAGTTCTTC. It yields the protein CSVEAHSNNEQFF.